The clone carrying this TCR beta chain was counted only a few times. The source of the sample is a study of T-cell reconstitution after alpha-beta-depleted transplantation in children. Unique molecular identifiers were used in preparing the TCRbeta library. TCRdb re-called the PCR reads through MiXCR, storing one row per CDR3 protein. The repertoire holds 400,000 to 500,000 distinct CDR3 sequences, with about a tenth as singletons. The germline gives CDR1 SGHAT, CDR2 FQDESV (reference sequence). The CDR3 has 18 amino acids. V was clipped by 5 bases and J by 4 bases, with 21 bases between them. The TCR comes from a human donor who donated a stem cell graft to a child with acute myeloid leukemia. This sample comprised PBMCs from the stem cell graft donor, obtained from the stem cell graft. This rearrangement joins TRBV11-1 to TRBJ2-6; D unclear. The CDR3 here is CASSGTRVQPSGANVLTF. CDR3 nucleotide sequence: TGTGCCAGCAGCGGAACCCGGGTCCAACCATCAGGGGCCAACGTCCTGACTTTC.